The 24 T cell receptor beta chains presented below share a single source sample, sequenced in a study of T cell changes during pregnancy in multiple sclerosis. The method was immunoSEQ multiplex PCR; TCRdb's version includes in-frame clones alone and lacks a portion of them. The data hold approximately 65,000 clones, with over 80% observed a single time. The sample in question was CD4+ T cells from peripheral blood mononuclear cells, obtained in the first trimester of pregnancy. These receptors were taken from a female donor with multiple sclerosis, enrolled in a pregnancy study.

The gene calls are TRBV18 and TRBJ1-2; no definite D call. The CDR3 totals 14 residues. CDR1 KGHSH and CDR2 LQKENI come from the germline V gene. Trimming removed 0 bases at V and 7 bases at J, with 12 bases between. The DNA for the CDR3 is TGTGCCAGCTCACCACCGGAAGTGCGGGGTGGCTACACCTTC. Translating it yields CASSPPEVRGGYTF.

This sequence joins TRBV7-8 and TRBJ2-3; TRBD1 agrees at 11 bases. The CDR3 sequence is 15 residues long. The trim removed 3 bases at V and 6 bases at J, leaving 5 bases unmatched. Germline loops: CDR1 SGHVS, CDR2 FQNEAQ. CDR3 bases: TGTGCCAGCAGCTTCCGGACAGGGGGCGCGGATACGCAGTATTTT. Translated, it gives CASSFRTGGADTQYF.

CDR3 region: CASSLGGGRNTGELFF. CDR3 coding DNA: TGTGCCAGCAGCTTGGGAGGTGGGAGGAACACCGGGGAGCTGTTTTTT. The rearrangement uses TRBV5-8 and TRBJ2-2; perhaps TRBD2 as D (5 bases). The CDR3 contains 16 residues. Germline CDR1 is SGHTS and CDR2 is YDEGEE. V was trimmed by 0 bases and J by 1 base, leaving 10 bases between them. Full variable domain (remainder filled in from reference TRBV5-8 and TRBJ2-2): EAGVTQSPTHLIKTRGQQATLRCSPISGHTSVYWYQQALGLGLQFLLWYDEGEERNRGNFPPRFSGRQFPNYSSELNVNALELEDSALYLCASSLGGGRNTGELFFGEGSRLTVL.

The V gene is TRBV11-3, the J gene TRBJ1-1, with D perhaps TRBD1 (6 bases). This CDR3 region has 13 residues. Trimming shortened V by 5 bases and J by 1 base, and 8 bases separated the two germline ends. From germline, CDR1 is SGHNT and CDR2 YENEEA. In nucleotides, the CDR3 is TGTGCCAGCAGCCCGGGACAGAACACTGAAGCTTTCTTT. This codes for CASSPGQNTEAFF. Together with reference TRBV11-3 and TRBJ1-1, the CDR3 gives the full variable domain: EAGVVQSPRYKIIEKKQPVAFWCNPISGHNTLYWYLQNLGQGPELLIRYENEEAVDDSQLPKDRFSAERLKGVDSTLKIQPAELGDSAVYLCASSPGQNTEAFFGQGTRLTVV.

In nucleotides, the CDR3 is TGTGCCAGCAGCCCCCTCCCAGCTAACTATGGCTACACCTTC. Amino acids: CASSPLPANYGYTF. The V call is TRBV2, the J call TRBJ1-2; no definite D call. Germline lookup yields CDR1 SNHLY and CDR2 FYNNEI. Trimming took off 6 bases at V and 0 bases at J, with 11 bases between the two ends. The CDR3 has 14 amino acids.

The genes are TRBV7-2 and TRBJ2-3; 9 bases map to TRBD2. Germline CDR1 SGHTA, CDR2 FQGNSA. The length of the CDR3 is 18 residues. The V gene end was trimmed by 6 bases and the J gene end by 5 bases; junction bases not matched to a gene: 18. The CDR3 bases are TGTGCCAGCAGGCGGAGAGCGGGGGGTCTGCCCCCCCTAGATACGCAGTATTTT. It encodes CASRRRAGGLPPLDTQYF.

The chain couples TRBV6-1 to TRBJ1-1; D is perhaps TRBD1 (6 bases). The CDR3 is 11 residues long. CDR1 is MNHNS, CDR2 SASEGT, per germline. The V and J ends lost 5 bases and 8 bases respectively, with 9 bases between them. The CDR3, as DNA: TGTGCCAGCAGTTTAGACAGGGAAGCTTTCTTT. It translates to CASSLDREAFF.

The V call is TRBV7-9, the J call TRBJ2-3, with 12 nucleotides matching TRBD2. Germline lookup yields CDR1 SEHNR and CDR2 FQNEAQ (reference sequence). This CDR3 comprises 17 residues. The junction had 5 bases not matched to a gene; V was cut back by 2 bases and J by 2 bases. CDR3 in DNA: TGTGCCAGCAGCTTATTGCTAGCGGGGGGGTACACAGATACGCAGTATTTT. It specifies CASSLLLAGGYTDTQYF.

This clone rates as medium-sized. CDR3 bases: TGTGCCAGCAGTGAAGGACCCGGGAGGGGGCAGTACTTC. Encoded protein: CASSEGPGRGQYF. This chain joins TRBV2 and TRBJ2-7; 8 bases agree with TRBD2. Germline values: CDR1 SNHLY, CDR2 FYNNEI. The V and J ends lost 1 base and 9 bases, in that order; junction bases with no gene match: 5. The CDR3 length is 13 residues.

The chain uses TRBV6-5 and TRBJ2-3; D is perhaps TRBD1 (6 bases). CDR1 and CDR2 (germline): MNHEY, SVGAGI. CDR3 length: 14 amino acids. V was trimmed by 6 bases and J by 0 bases, leaving 10 bases between them. The CDR3 DNA follows: TGTGCCAGCAGCGACAGGTGGAGCACAGATACGCAGTATTTT. Translating gives CASSDRWSTDTQYF.

This clone was picked up one time. The chain recombines TRBV30 with TRBJ1-2; D gene uncertain. V lost 3 bases to trimming and J lost 7 bases, with 18 bases between them. CDR3 length: 14 residues. Germline V CDR1 and CDR2: GTSNPN, SVGIG (reference sequence). The CDR3 is CAWRTQGSFSGYTF. The CDR3 region has the DNA TGTGCCTGGAGGACACAAGGGAGCTTTTCTGGCTACACCTTC. Filled out from reference TRBV30 and TRBJ1-2, the complete variable domain reads SQTIHQWPATLVQPVGSPLSLECTVEGTSNPNLYWYRQAAGRGLQLLFYSVGIGQISSEVPQNLSASRPQDRQFILSSKKLLLSDSGFYLCAWRTQGSFSGYTFGSGTRLTVV.

The chain uses TRBV19 and TRBJ2-4, with TRBD2 matching 7 bases. Looked up from germline, CDR1 is LNHDA and CDR2 is SQIVND (reference sequence). This CDR3 is 17 amino acids long. The V and J ends lost 5 bases and 0 bases, in that order; junction bases with no gene match: 10. The CDR3 coding sequence is TGTGCCAGTAGTCCCGTGCGGGCGGGGGAAGCCAAAAACATTCAGTACTTC. Translating it yields CASSPVRAGEAKNIQYF.

The chain employs TRBV19 and TRBJ1-2, with TRBD1 identical over 9 bases. The CDR3 is 14 amino acids. Losses at the gene ends were 3 bases for V and 8 bases for J; bases not matched to a gene: 7. Per germline, CDR1 LNHDA and CDR2 SQIVND (reference sequence). The CDR3 protein is CASSIKQGAGGYTF. For the CDR3, the DNA is TGTGCCAGTAGTATTAAACAGGGGGCTGGAGGCTACACCTTC.

The rearrangement uses TRBV28 and TRBJ2-7, with a possible D match to TRBD2 (6 bases). This CDR3 is built from 14 residues. The germline V and J ends were trimmed by 7 bases and 4 bases, with 17 bases remaining between them. Germline V gene sequence: CDR1 MDHEN, CDR2 SYDVKM. As DNA, the CDR3 is TGTGCCAGCACCCCAGGAGGGGCCCCGTACGAGCAGTACTTC. It encodes CASTPGGAPYEQYF.

This sequence joins TRBV6-1 and TRBJ2-2; TRBD1 aligns across 9 bases. Germline values: CDR1 MNHNS, CDR2 SASEGT. The CDR3 contains 13 residues. V lost 8 bases and J lost 7; bases outside the gene matches: 5. CDR3 region: CASGGQGHGELFF. DNA for the CDR3: TGTGCCAGCGGAGGACAGGGGCACGGGGAGCTGTTTTTT.

The rearrangement uses TRBV19 and TRBJ1-1; maybe TRBD1 (6 bases). The ends were cut back, 5 bases at V and 4 bases at J, with 11 bases in the middle. This CDR3 contains 13 residues. In germline, CDR1 is LNHDA, CDR2 SQIVND (reference sequence). In nucleotides, the CDR3 is TGTGCCAGTAGTCAAATCAGGGGCACTGAAGCTTTCTTT. Translated: CASSQIRGTEAFF. Full variable domain (rest looked up from reference TRBV19 and TRBJ1-1): DGGITQSPKYLFRKEGQNVTLSCEQNLNHDAMYWYRQDPGQGLRLIYYSQIVNDFQKGDIAEGYSVSREKKESFPLTVTSAQKNPTAFYLCASSQIRGTEAFFGQGTRLTVV.

Concerning this clone: One junction end does not reproduce the germline sequence, and a read error may be involved. The chain couples TRBV6-1 to TRBJ2-7, with a possible D match to TRBD1 (6 bases). The CDR3 has 13 amino acids. CDR1 and CDR2 (germline): MNHNS, SASEGT. In DNA form, the CDR3 reads TGTGCCAGCAGTGAAGTGTGGGCCAGGGGACCTCACTTC. Translation gives CASSEVWARGPHF.

V is TRBV10-3 and J is TRBJ2-1, with a tentative D call TRBD2 (7 bases). The CDR3 has 15 amino acids. Per germline, CDR1 ENHRY and CDR2 SYGVKD. V lost 3 bases, J lost 6 bases, and 15 bases lay in between. The CDR3 region is CAISDLRGEGNEQFF. In DNA, the CDR3 is TGTGCCATCAGTGACCTGAGGGGGGAGGGCAATGAGCAGTTCTTC.

The gene calls are TRBV7-2 and TRBJ2-1; D might be TRBD1 (5 bases). Germline CDR1 and CDR2: SGHTA and FQGNSA. V lost 1 base and J lost 9, with 10 bases in between. This CDR3 has 13 amino acids. The CDR3 sequence is CASSLVQGVEQFF. The CDR3 DNA sequence: TGTGCCAGCAGCTTAGTCCAGGGTGTTGAGCAGTTCTTC.

The chain has TRBV27 and TRBJ1-5, with D possibly being TRBD1 (5 bases). This CDR3 contains 22 residues. V lost 4 bases, J lost 1 base, and 32 bases lay in between. Germline CDR1 is MNHEY and CDR2 is SMNVEV (reference sequence). The CDR3 nucleotides read TGTGCCAGCAGTTCCCGCATCTCCCCCCGCGGCGGGGGGGTTTCGAGCAATCAGCCCCAGCATTTT. It translates to CASSSRISPRGGGVSSNQPQHF.

The rearrangement uses TRBV5-1 and TRBJ1-4, with 10 nucleotides matching TRBD1. V trimming: 0 bases; J trimming: 8 bases; junction bases outside the gene matches: 4. CDR1 is SGHRS and CDR2 is YFSETQ in the germline V gene. The CDR3 loop spans 15 amino acids. The CDR3 sequence: CASSLGGQGPEKLFF. DNA of the CDR3: TGCGCCAGCAGCTTGGGGGGACAGGGGCCGGAAAAACTGTTTTTT.

The CDR3 spells CAWSVRGFNEKLFF. The CDR3 DNA reads TGTGCCTGGAGTGTACGTGGCTTTAATGAAAAACTGTTTTTT. This chain links TRBV30 with TRBJ1-4; D remains ambiguous. Germline V lookup: CDR1 GTSNPN, CDR2 SVGIG (reference sequence). V shed 0 bases and J shed 4 bases, with 9 bases lying between them. This CDR3 contains 14 residues.

The chain links TRBV18 to TRBJ2-4, with D perhaps TRBD1 (5 bases). The CDR3 covers 14 residues. From germline, CDR1 is KGHSH and CDR2 LQKENI. V was clipped by 3 bases and J by 8 bases, with 14 bases between them. CDR3 protein: CASSPGPDRDIQYF. As DNA, the CDR3 is TGTGCCAGCTCACCGGGGCCAGATAGGGACATTCAGTACTTC.

This clone was counted between two and nine times. CDR3 DNA sequence: TGTGCCAGCAGTTACGACAGGGGGAATTCACCCCTCCACTTT. Protein sequence: CASSYDRGNSPLHF. V and J are TRBV6-8 and TRBJ1-6, with TRBD1 matching 9 bases. The CDR3 has 14 amino acids. Per germline, CDR1 MNHGY and CDR2 SAAAGT. The ends lost 2 bases at V and 7 bases at J; junction bases unmatched: 0.